This T cell receptor (beta chain) derives from a study of T-cell memory formation after mild COVID-19. TCRdb reprocessed the 5' RACE reads via MiXCR and lists one record per CDR3 protein. The sample has a few hundred thousand distinct CDR3 sequences, approximately 14% seen once. Germline CDR1 reads ENHRY; CDR2 reads SYGVKD. The germline V and J ends were trimmed by 2 bases and 6 bases, with 11 bases remaining between them. The CDR3 runs to 14 residues. Only a few counts were recorded for this clonotype. This chain joins TRBV10-3 and TRBJ2-1; D unclear. This TCR was sampled from a man aged 18 to 30 who had mild COVID-19 (a few samples of this study predate the infection). Cell type and time point are not known. The sequencing input was PBMCs or a T cell subset sorted from them (not recorded which). The CDR3 coding sequence is TGTGCCATCAGTGAGCAGGCTGGAATCAATGAGCAGTTCTTC. Translating it yields CAISEQAGINEQFF.